A selection of T cell receptor beta chains follows, all from one sample in a study of cytomegalovirus exposure and HLA in healthy donors. Clones were sequenced by immunoSEQ multiplex PCR, and TCRdb holds only the in-frame ones, with some missing. Among approximately 79,000 clones, 60% to 85% were seen once, and the ten largest hold 5.5%. The sample was PBMCs. These receptors were taken from a male donor in good health and CMV-seropositive. CDR3s include the opening cysteine and the closing phenylalanine or tryptophan.

>TRBV15|TRBJ1-1
CATSREGGNTEAFF
>TRBV18|TRBJ2-5
CASSPRSNRGETQYF
>TRBV7-2|TRBJ2-5
CASSLGLGKTQYF
>TRBV11-2|TRBJ1-1
CASSLGRIGDTEAFF
>TRBV27|TRBJ1-2
CASTPVPHFSYGYTF
>TRBV6-5|TRBJ2-7
CASSTQTGGSYEQYF
>TRBV9|TRBJ1-4
CASSYGGASDEKLFF
>TRBV10-3|TRBJ1-2
CAIRSDGYTF
>TRBV28|TRBJ2-5
CASSLGRTSGGQETQYF
>TRBV7-2|TRBJ2-2
CATGTSGYTGELFF
>TRBV28|TRBJ2-7
CASSPTRGGYSYEQYF
>TRBV6-1|TRBJ1-3
CASSGGGTGEGNTIYF
>TRBV13|TRBJ2-1
CASSLRRGSYNEQFF
>TRBV7-9|TRBJ2-2
CASSLSLTAGELFF
>TRBV7-9|TRBJ1-1
CASSIFTEAFF
>TRBV6-5|TRBJ2-7
CASSYSQTYEQYF
>TRBV4-2|TRBJ1-1
CASSQARGRVGFAEAFF
>TRBV27|TRBJ1-5
CASSRTLGLQPQHF
>TRBV12-2|TRBJ2-7
CASRPRQGASNEQYF
>TRBV30|-
CAWRVAGASYEQYF
>TRBV11-1|TRBJ2-7
CASSSSGTYEQYF
>TRBV7-2|TRBJ2-7
CASSQYRQSLGEQYF
>TRBV9|TRBJ2-7
CASSPILSIADTPYEQYF
>TRBV5-8|TRBJ2-7
CANSFSTGVSYEQYF
>TRBV6-5|-
CASSYSRFYEQYF
>TRBV7-8|TRBJ2-1
CASSLAGGRRASSYNEQFF
>TRBV6-1|TRBJ1-2
CASSDRGRAYGYTF
>TRBV5-1|TRBJ2-4
CASSADRGLDIQYF
>TRBV28|TRBJ1-2
CASSSPPTGNYGYTF
>TRBV6-1|TRBJ2-1
CASRGLAAHYNEQFF
>TRBV18|TRBJ2-6
CASSPPQGSLGANVLTF
>TRBV30|TRBJ1-1
CAWRTGANTEAFF
>TRBV5-1|TRBJ1-1
CASRPLTGIKAFF
>TRBV28|TRBJ1-3
CASSLIGQGTGNTIYF
>TRBV7-2|TRBJ1-3
CASSSHPSGNTIYF
>TRBV5-4|TRBJ2-1
CASSLVGGAQFF
>TRBV28|TRBJ1-2
CASLPGDRGGSNYGYTF
>TRBV19|TRBJ2-1
CASSIGQGAFDEQFF
>TRBV5-1|TRBJ2-1
CASSTATSGTQFF
>TRBV6-5|TRBJ2-5
CASSYGVGKGETQYF
>TRBV9|TRBJ1-2
CASSESPEGGGYTF
>TRBV28|TRBJ1-6
CASSFTVFYNSPLHF
>TRBV27|TRBJ2-5
CASSPRETQYF
>TRBV5-1|TRBJ2-5
CASSYQGPRTSGRGIETQYF
>TRBV6-1|TRBJ1-6
CASSGGYFNSPLHF
>TRBV9|TRBJ1-3
CASSEGGYSGNTIYF
>TRBV6-1|TRBJ2-7
CASRHSGGTSYEQYF
>TRBV9|TRBJ2-3
CASSVAVPDTQYF
>TRBV10-3|TRBJ1-1
CAISTGLFTEAFF